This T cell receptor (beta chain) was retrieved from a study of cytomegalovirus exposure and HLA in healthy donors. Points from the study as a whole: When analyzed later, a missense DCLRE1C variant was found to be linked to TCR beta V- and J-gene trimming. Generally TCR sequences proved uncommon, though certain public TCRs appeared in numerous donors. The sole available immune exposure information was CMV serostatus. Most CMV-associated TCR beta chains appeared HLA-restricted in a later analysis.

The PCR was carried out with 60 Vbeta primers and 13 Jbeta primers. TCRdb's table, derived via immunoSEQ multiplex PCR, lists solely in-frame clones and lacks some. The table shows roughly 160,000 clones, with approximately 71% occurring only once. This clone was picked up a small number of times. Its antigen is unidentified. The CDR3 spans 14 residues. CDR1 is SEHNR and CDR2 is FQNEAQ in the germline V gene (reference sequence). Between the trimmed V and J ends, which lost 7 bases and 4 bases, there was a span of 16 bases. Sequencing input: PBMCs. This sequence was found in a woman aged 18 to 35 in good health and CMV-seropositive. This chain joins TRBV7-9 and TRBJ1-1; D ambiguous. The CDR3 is CASTPRGLGTEAFF. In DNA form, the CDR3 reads TGTGCCAGCACCCCAAGAGGGTTGGGCACTGAAGCTTTCTTT.